The rows below give T cell receptor beta chains drawn from one sample of a study of CD8 T cells in Susac syndrome. One entry per CDR3 protein, called by TCRdb with MiXCR from the immunoSEQ multiplex PCR reads. The data show roughly 130,000 distinct CDR3 sequences, around 96% seen once. The specimen sequenced was CD4+ T cells from PBMCs. The receptors were sampled from a human donor with Susac syndrome. Each CDR3 is given with its conserved first and last residue. Rows may omit the clone size; those that give it use once, few, many or a size class.

>TRBV7-3|once|TRBJ2-7
CASSSDRGKCAYEQYF
>TRBV3-1|NA|TRBJ1-5
CASSPTGGQPQHF
>TRBV7-2|NA|TRBJ1-2
CASSRSSNYGYTF
>TRBV7-2|NA|TRBJ1-1
CASSLGVAGQGANTEAFF
>TRBV11-2|NA|TRBJ2-2
CASSLGGNTGELFF
>TRBV29-1|NA|TRBJ1-1
CSVGQTMNTEAFF
>TRBV30|few|TRBJ1-2
CAWTFLSYGYTF
>TRBV15|NA|TRBJ2-1
CATSRFGQNNEQFF
>TRBV20-1|NA|TRBJ2-1
CSARRYSRGEQFF
>TRBV5-1|NA|TRBJ2-1
CASGTGLDEQFF
>TRBV27|NA|TRBJ2-5
CASSPRSSQYF
>TRBV6-2/TRBV6-3|NA|TRBJ2-4
CASSSPRQGRRDIQYF
>TRBV20-1|NA|TRBJ2-3
CSPREGRWDTQYF
>TRBV6-5|once|TRBJ1-5
CASSYSAPSSHQPQHF
>TRBV3-1|NA|TRBJ2-7
CASSHRDSSYEQYF
>TRBV30|once|TRBJ1-2
CAWSSGVYGYTF
>TRBV4-2|NA|TRBJ2-7
CASSPSTQNIGYEQYF
>TRBV5-4|NA|TRBJ2-5
CASSPGGGKYQETQYF
>TRBV11-2|NA|TRBJ2-2
CATGYNTGELFF
>TRBV6-5|NA|TRBJ1-1
CASSYGQTMNTEAFF
>TRBV3-1|NA|TRBJ1-1
CASSQRHQNTEAFF
>TRBV20-1|NA|TRBJ2-1
CSARGGGGSYNEQFF
>TRBV5-1|NA|TRBJ2-5
CASCRQAPIQETQYF
>TRBV6-4|NA|TRBJ2-3
CASSAAIMGTQYF
>TRBV28|NA|TRBJ1-2
CASSLVAGEGKYGGYTF
>TRBV29-1|NA|TRBJ1-2
CSVENYGYTF
>TRBV20-1|NA|TRBJ2-1
CSAPGATYNEQFF
>TRBV20-1|once|TRBJ2-1
CSAPISGRPYNEQFF
>TRBV27|once|TRBJ2-3
CASSRDRASDTQYF
>TRBV29-1|NA|TRBJ2-5
CSVKRGTQLRETQYF
>TRBV19|once|TRBJ1-1
CASSAGPDTEAFF
>TRBV11-2|NA|TRBJ2-5
CASSLDQLAGVFRGETQYF
>TRBV3-1|NA|TRBJ2-5
CASSPLGDTKQETQYF
>TRBV7-2|NA|TRBJ1-2
CASSLESQAGIYGYTF
>TRBV5-6|NA|TRBJ2-5
CASSSLLAGGKETQYF
>TRBV28|once|TRBJ2-1
CASSLRQSEQFF
>TRBV19|once|TRBJ1-5
CASSMGYRQPQHF
>TRBV7-9|NA|TRBJ1-5
CASSPEGQPQHF
>TRBV12-5|once|TRBJ2-5
CASGFQGGQQEYF
>TRBV7-9|NA|TRBJ1-1
CASSLEMDGTEAFF
>TRBV6-5|NA|TRBJ1-5
CASRLSSGQPQHF
>TRBV20-1|NA|TRBJ2-4
CSATQGQGNIQYF
>TRBV7-2|NA|TRBJ2-7
CASSSSAYEQYF
>TRBV20-1|NA|TRBJ2-1
CSATDRDNEQFF
>TRBV14|NA|TRBJ2-3
CASSQGRDTQYF
>TRBV29-1|NA|TRBJ1-2
CSVAPGQVSNYGYTF
>TRBV3-1|NA|TRBJ2-3
CASSPSGSSTDTQYF
>TRBV14|NA|TRBJ2-7
CASSPYEFGEQYF
>TRBV12-3/TRBV12-4|NA|TRBJ2-5
CASNAIEGTQYF
>TRBV2|NA|TRBJ2-3
CASSESRGTDTQYF
>TRBV13|once|TRBJ2-7
CASSIRDSPYEQYF
>TRBV6-6|NA|TRBJ1-2
CASSGEYIYGYTF
>TRBV29-1|NA|TRBJ2-5
CSVGLARTETQYF
>TRBV24-1|NA|TRBJ1-1
CATSEANEAFF
>TRBV4-1|NA|TRBJ2-3
CASSRPGLAPTDTQYF
>TRBV20-1|once|TRBJ2-7
CSAMEGGYEQYF
>TRBV2|NA|TRBJ1-5
CASREGRNQPQQF
>TRBV20-1|NA|TRBJ1-5
CSAADSNQPQHF
>TRBV15|NA|TRBJ2-6
CATSRDPLGAGANVLTF
>TRBV7-9|NA|TRBJ2-5
CASSSWTSALETQYF